The T cell receptor beta chain described here comes from a study of blood T cell repertoires in COVID-19. Study context: Sample material is recorded as cDNA or gDNA derived from T cells, B-cell-depleted T cells, or PBMCs.

Source study methods: Amplified reference gene primers provided the basis for estimating nucleated cell counts. Produced via immunoSEQ multiplex PCR; TCRdb's table is partial and in-frame only. V and J calls and clone size follow that table, whereas D and trimming were derived from the DNA. The repertoire holds about 250,000 clones, around 84% seen once, with around 1.7% in the top ten. Clinical history reported by participants formed the basis on which cohorts were assigned. Donors of Cohort 3 who recovered were those that had two negative PCRs, clearance, or symptom resolution. The CDR3 extends over 14 amino acids. The V end lost 4 bases, the J end lost 1 base, and 12 bases lay between the germline ends. Germline V gene lookup returns CDR1 SGDLS and CDR2 YYNGEE.

Sequenced material: PBMCs or T cells enriched from blood (not recorded which). This clonotype originated in a man aged 35 to 55 who had recovered from COVID-19. This rearrangement joins TRBV9 to TRBJ2-7; D uncertain. The CDR3 sequence is CASSSLAESYEQYF. CDR3 sequence (DNA): TGTGCCAGCAGCAGCTTGGCGGAGTCCTACGAGCAGTACTTC. The variable domain in full, with the rest retrieved from reference TRBV9 and TRBJ2-7, is DSGVTQTPKHLITATGQRVTLRCSPRSGDLSVYWYQQSLDQGLQFLIQYYNGEERAKGNILERFSAQQFPDLHSELNLSSLELGDSALYFCASSSLAESYEQYFGPGTRLTVT.